This TCR beta chain is drawn from a study of tumor-infiltrating lymphocytes in primary liver carcinoma. On the study more broadly: The tumors ranged from roughly 4 to 11 cm across and fell within stage T1-T3 N0M0. Regardless of tissue type, samples showed similar yields of roughly 3.65 to 8 million productive TCRbeta reads. Points from the study as a whole: Tumor region pairs showed greater overlap than either tumor-adjacent or tumor-blood pairs did. Blood fell significantly below tumors in its top-250-clone fraction (p = 0.039).

Synthesis of TCR beta cDNA was carried out from about 540 ng total RNA with a constant-region primer. Libraries covering TCR beta were generated through three nested multiplex PCR rounds (using a slightly modified ARM-PCR). The first two PCR rounds, approximately 10 cycles each, used TRBV1-TRBV30 forward primers and a C-beta reverse primer. In TCRdb, the multiplex PCR reads were re-called with MiXCR into one record per CDR3 protein. The sample shows around 99,000 distinct CDR3 sequences, 55% to 75% of them seen only once. This CDR3 has 15 amino acids. Germline values: CDR1 MNHEY, CDR2 SVGAGI. As to this clonotype: Its matching antigen is unknown. A read error may account for a junction end that differs from germline.

Co-extracting RNA and DNA was done with roughly 18-32 mg of unsorted bulk tissue as input. The chain carries TRBV6-5 and TRBJ2-7; the D gene is possibly TRBD2 (6 bases). This clonotype originated in a man in his forties with primary liver carcinoma and hepatitis B virus infection. Sequencing was done on a sample of tumor-adjacent normal liver tissue. CDR3 loop: CTSSYRRDGNYEQYF. In nucleotides, the CDR3 is TGTACCAGCAGTTACAGGCGGGACGGTAACTACGAGCAGTACTTC.